This T cell receptor beta chain was captured by sequencing in a study of cytomegalovirus exposure and HLA in healthy donors. Study results and limitations: Analysis performed later found 16,951 TCR beta sequences associated with HLA alleles at 0.05 false discovery rate. Later on, an analysis showed TCR association rates differing by HLA locus, with DRB1 the most and HLA-C the fewest. Reports described diagnosis of cytomegalovirus status by the classifier as highly specific and sensitive.

Of note for this clone: No antigen is known for it.

Participants comprised healthy donors of bone marrow. Germline trimming cut 6 bases from V and 5 bases from J; bases unmatched to any gene: 5. There are 13 residues in the CDR3. Germline V gives CDR1 SGHNT, CDR2 YYREEE (reference sequence). With 60 Vbeta and 13 Jbeta primers, the PCR was carried out. Produced via immunoSEQ multiplex PCR; TCRdb's table is partial and in-frame only. The repertoire holds some 96,000 clones, with roughly three fifths as singletons. The TCR originated in a man aged 60 to 69 in good health and CMV-seronegative. Sequencing used PBMCs. The chain joins TRBV5-4 to TRBJ2-4, with 7 positions matching TRBD1. The CDR3 spells CASTDRAQNIQYF. The CDR3, as DNA: TGTGCCAGCACCGACAGGGCGCAAAACATTCAGTACTTC.